The 4 T cell receptor beta chains listed next were all sequenced from one sample in a study of Graves' ophthalmopathy and Graves' hyperthyroidism. Amplifying from RNA transcripts, the study obtained TCR beta CDR3 regions. The library came from an HTBI-primed first-round RT-PCR and a second-round multiplex PCR. TCRdb reprocessed the multiplex PCR reads with MiXCR, giving one entry per CDR3 protein. Of about 1.2 million distinct CDR3 sequences listed, about 35% were seen once; the top ten hold 8.5% to 14%. Sequenced material: peripheral blood or thyroid tissue (not recorded which). The receptors stem from an adult man with Graves' hyperthyroidism.

This clonotype came up many times. V gene TRBV10-2 combines with J gene TRBJ1-5; TRBD1 is a possible D gene (6 bases). CDR3 length equals 13 residues. CDR1 and CDR2 from the germline V gene are WSHSY and SAAADI. V was cut by 10 bases and J by 4 bases, with 14 bases left in between. CDR3 sequence reads: CATQGFENQPQHF. The CDR3 DNA reads TGCGCCACCCAGGGGTTCGAAAATCAGCCCCAGCATTTT.

In its sample, this clonotype was seen once. This chain connects TRBV5-1 to TRBJ2-2; a weak D match, TRBD2 (7 bases). The germline gives CDR1 SGHRS, CDR2 YFSETQ. This CDR3 contains 14 residues. V dropped 2 bases and J dropped 7 bases, with 12 bases sitting between them. The CDR3 region is CASSFGGQDGELFF. The CDR3 DNA is TGCGCCAGCAGCTTCGGGGGGCAGGACGGGGAGCTGTTTTTT.

Ten or more counts support this clonotype. The rearrangement links TRBV4-3 to TRBJ2-7; D not resolved. Trimming removed 1 base at V and 1 base at J, with 14 bases between. The CDR3 totals 16 residues. CDR1 is LGHNA and CDR2 is YSLEER in the germline V gene. The chain's CDR3 is CASSQGGGRSSYEQYF. DNA for the CDR3: TGCGCCAGCAGCCAAGGAGGTGGCAGATCATCCTACGAGCAGTACTTC.

This clonotype came up many times. The V call is TRBV9, the J call TRBJ2-5, with D possibly TRBD1 on 5 matching bases. Germline CDR1 and CDR2: SGDLS and YYNGEE. The CDR3 totals 15 residues. The V gene lost 1 base and the J gene lost 0 bases, with 10 bases spanning the gap. The CDR3 here is CASSVYGQNQETQYF. DNA for the CDR3: TGTGCCAGCAGCGTATATGGACAAAACCAAGAGACCCAGTACTTC.